The 30 T cell receptor beta chains in this list originate from one sample, sequenced in a study of T cell repertoires in ileal Crohn's disease. The repertoire was sequenced with immunoSEQ multiplex PCR; TCRdb's copy has only in-frame clones and lacks some. The sample carries 2,000 to 2,500 clones, about two thirds recorded once. Sample: ileal tissue. Source of these receptors: an adult with Crohn's disease.

This clone has more than one count but fewer than ten. The chain employs TRBV6-4 and TRBJ2-3; D possibly corresponds to TRBD1 (5 bases). V was shortened by 0 bases and J by 0 bases, with 7 bases between the two germline ends. Germline values: CDR1 MRHNA, CDR2 SNTAGT. CDR3 size: 15 residues. The CDR3 loop is CASSDSQGSTDTQYF. The CDR3 coding sequence is TGTGCCAGCAGTGACTCGCAGGGTAGCACAGATACGCAGTATTTT.

The CDR3 DNA follows: TGTGCCAGCAACACCCGACTAGAGAGCTACGAGCAGTACTTC. Amino acid sequence: CASNTRLESYEQYF. This rearrangement joins TRBV13 to TRBJ2-7; a weak D match, TRBD2 (6 bases). CDR1 PRHDT and CDR2 FYEKMQ come from the germline V gene (reference sequence). V was clipped by 7 bases and J by 3 bases, with 16 bases between them. The CDR3 totals 14 residues.

The rearrangement uses TRBV11-2 and TRBJ1-1, with D perhaps TRBD1 (6 bases). This CDR3 is built from 13 residues. The germline CDR1 and CDR2 sequences are SGHAT and FQNNGV. The V end lost 2 bases, the J end lost 3 bases, and 7 bases lay between the germline ends. CDR3 region: CASSLQGYTEAFF. The CDR3 nucleotides read TGTGCCAGCAGCTTACAGGGGTACACTGAAGCTTTCTTT.

In its sample, this clone was seen once. V is TRBV5-4 and J is TRBJ2-3; TRBD2 aligns across 8 bases. The V segment lost 9 bases and the J segment 2 bases; nucleotides outside the gene matches: 8. Germline V CDR1 and CDR2: SGHNT, YYREEE (reference sequence). The CDR3 extends over 14 amino acids. CDR3 nucleotides: TGTGCCAACGGGGGGGACGGAGTCACAGATACGCAGTATTTT. It specifies CANGGDGVTDTQYF.

This chain links TRBV5-1 with TRBJ1-6; TRBD1 aligns across 12 bases. Trimming took 0 bases from V and 14 from J; bases not matched to a gene: 3. Looked up from germline, CDR1 is SGHRS and CDR2 is YFSETQ. The CDR3 length is 14 residues. CDR3 nucleotide sequence: TGCGCCAGCAGCTTGGGGGACAGGGGGCCCTCCCTCCACTTT. It translates to CASSLGDRGPSLHF.

This clone was seen once. This chain links TRBV6-4 with TRBJ2-1; D might be TRBD1 (6 bases). CDR1 is MRHNA, CDR2 SNTAGT, per germline. V shed 0 bases and J shed 4 bases, with 13 bases lying between them. The length of the CDR3 is 16 residues. The CDR3 loop reads CASSDSARQEYNEQFF. CDR3 nucleotides: TGTGCCAGCAGTGACTCCGCACGACAGGAATACAATGAGCAGTTCTTC.

V and J are TRBV5-1 and TRBJ2-2; D is uncertain. This CDR3 has 15 amino acids. The V gene's germline CDR1 is SGHRS and CDR2 YFSETQ. The V and J ends lost 0 bases and 4 bases respectively, with 10 bases between them. The CDR3 DNA sequence: TGCGCCAGCAGCTTGGGGGCCCTATTCACCGGGGAGCTGTTTTTT. It specifies CASSLGALFTGELFF.

The V gene is TRBV6-1, the J gene TRBJ2-3; D is unclear. Germline lookup yields CDR1 MNHNS and CDR2 SASEGT. Between the trimmed V and J ends, which lost 5 bases and 1 base, there was a span of 4 bases. The CDR3 totals 12 residues. CDR3 sequence: CASSRGTDTQYF. In DNA form, the CDR3 reads TGTGCCAGCAGTAGAGGCACAGATACGCAGTATTTT.

The rearrangement joins TRBV10-3 to TRBJ1-1; 8 bases are shared with TRBD1. Trimming at V came to 5 bases and at J to 1 base, leaving 3 bases not matched to a gene. CDR1 is ENHRY, CDR2 SYGVKD, per germline. The CDR3 spans 14 residues. The CDR3 DNA is TGTGCCATCAGTACGGGACAGGCGAACACTGAAGCTTTCTTT. The encoded protein is CAISTGQANTEAFF.

To note about this clone: One junction end does not reproduce the germline sequence, and a read error may be involved. The chain has TRBV7-7 and TRBJ2-5; TRBD2 matches at 12 bases. The CDR3 spans 18 residues. From germline, CDR1 is SSHAT and CDR2 FNYEAQ (reference sequence). CDR3 DNA sequence: TGTGCTAGCAGCTTATCTAGCGGGGGGGGCCTCTTCCAAGAGACCCAGTACTTC. Protein: CASSLSSGGGLFQETQYF.

The chain recombines TRBV5-1 with TRBJ1-1, with 10 bases aligning to TRBD1. Germline values: CDR1 SGHRS, CDR2 YFSETQ. V lost 0 bases to trimming and J lost 6 bases; unmatched junction nucleotides: 17. This CDR3 has 19 amino acids. CDR3 loop: CASSLGSFLSGQGLAEAFF. The DNA for the CDR3 is TGCGCCAGCAGCTTGGGATCGTTTTTGTCGGGACAGGGGTTAGCTGAAGCTTTCTTT.

This clone was found once. This sequence joins TRBV27 and TRBJ1-1, with 7 bases matching TRBD1. V lost 6 bases to trimming and J lost 1 base; unmatched junction nucleotides: 8. This CDR3 has 15 residues. Germline-derived CDR1 and CDR2 are MNHEY and SMNVEV (reference sequence). This CDR3 is CASSDFGTANTEAFF. The CDR3 nucleotides read TGTGCCAGCAGCGACTTCGGGACAGCGAACACTGAAGCTTTCTTT.

This clone has more than one count but fewer than ten. The chain recombines TRBV19 with TRBJ1-1; D is perhaps TRBD1 (6 bases). There are 15 residues in the CDR3. In germline, CDR1 is LNHDA, CDR2 SQIVND (reference sequence). V was shortened by 9 bases and J by 1 base, with 18 bases between the two germline ends. CDR3 sequence reads: CASLDSGEPNTEAFF. The CDR3, as DNA: TGTGCCAGCCTGGACAGCGGGGAGCCGAACACTGAAGCTTTCTTT.

The chain combines TRBV5-6 with TRBJ2-3; 7 bases line up with TRBD2. The CDR3 has 16 residues. Germline CDR1 is SGHDT and CDR2 is YYEEEE. V trimming: 0 bases; J trimming: 9 bases; junction bases outside the gene matches: 13. In DNA, the CDR3 is TGTGCCAGCAGCTTGGTTGTAGGGCGGGAGAGTGTAACGCAGTATTTT. Translation gives CASSLVVGRESVTQYF.

CDR3 bases: TGTGCCAGTAACCCGGACAGGGGGCGAGATACGCAGTATTTT. Translated: CASNPDRGRDTQYF. This sequence joins TRBV19 and TRBJ2-3; 11 nucleotides align to TRBD1. Germline V lookup: CDR1 LNHDA, CDR2 SQIVND (reference sequence). This CDR3 contains 14 residues. J gave up 5 bases and V 7 bases, and 5 bases lay outside the gene matches.

This clone was counted between two and nine times. The chain uses TRBV4-3 and TRBJ1-4; 8 bases map to TRBD1. The CDR3 is 15 amino acids. Trimming took 4 bases from V and 6 from J; bases not matched to a gene: 7. In germline, CDR1 is LGHNA, CDR2 YSLEER. The CDR3 nucleotides are TGCGCCAGCAGCCTCCGGACAGGGCTAGATGAAAAACTGTTTTTT. It yields the protein CASSLRTGLDEKLFF.

This clone was detected only once. The rearrangement links TRBV30 to TRBJ2-7; TRBD1 aligns across 9 bases. This CDR3 spans 11 amino acids. Germline CDR1 is GTSNPN and CDR2 is SVGIG (reference sequence). V gave up 4 bases and J gave up 9 bases; unmatched junction bases: 4. Written as DNA, the CDR3 is TGTGCCTGGACACAGGGGGCAGGGCAGTACTTC. It encodes CAWTQGAGQYF. Looking up the rest from reference TRBV30 and TRBJ2-7 gives the full variable domain: SQTIHQWPATLVQPVGSPLSLECTVEGTSNPNLYWYRQAAGRGLQLLFYSVGIGQISSEVPQNLSASRPQDRQFILSSKKLLLSDSGFYLCAWTQGAGQYFGPGTRLTVT.

The rearrangement links TRBV19 to TRBJ1-1; 8 bases agree with TRBD1. The germline gives CDR1 LNHDA, CDR2 SQIVND (reference sequence). The CDR3 covers 15 residues. The trim removed 6 bases at V and 3 bases at J, leaving 9 bases unmatched. In DNA form, the CDR3 reads TGTGCCAGTAGACAACACAGGGGGTACGACACTGAAGCTTTCTTT. This translates into CASRQHRGYDTEAFF.

V gene TRBV2 combines with J gene TRBJ2-7; TRBD1 is a possible D gene (5 bases). The CDR3 has 13 residues. The V end was cut by 4 bases, the J end by 0 bases, with 7 bases between. Looked up from germline, CDR1 is SNHLY and CDR2 is FYNNEI. CDR3 loop: CASSADSSYEQYF. Written as DNA, the CDR3 is TGTGCCAGCAGTGCTGACAGCTCCTACGAGCAGTACTTC.

This clone was recorded once. The chain joins TRBV9 to TRBJ2-7, with D possibly matching TRBD1 (6 bases). Germline V gene lookup returns CDR1 SGDLS and CDR2 YYNGEE. Trimming removed 4 bases from V and 0 bases from J, with 14 bases in between. CDR3 length equals 15 residues. This CDR3 reads CASSPGRGISYEQYF. As DNA, the CDR3 is TGTGCCAGCAGCCCGGGCAGGGGAATCTCCTACGAGCAGTACTTC.

CDR3 amino acids: CATRVTGTVSNQPQHF. The CDR3 coding sequence is TGTGCCACAAGAGTTACCGGGACAGTAAGCAATCAGCCCCAGCATTTT. V is TRBV19 and J is TRBJ1-5; 7 bases line up with TRBD1. In germline, CDR1 is LNHDA, CDR2 SQIVND (reference sequence). This CDR3 comprises 16 residues. Unmatched junction bases numbered 13, after V lost 10 bases and J lost 1 base.

By sample fraction, this clone is large. The chain uses TRBV6-5 and TRBJ2-7; 9 bases agree with TRBD1. Germline assignment: CDR1 MNHEY and CDR2 SVGAGI. CDR3 length: 15 amino acids. V shed 6 bases, J shed 9 bases, and the junction held 15 bases outside the gene matches. The CDR3 here is CASSLTGGLPRVQYF. CDR3 bases: TGTGCCAGCAGCCTGACAGGGGGGTTACCTAGGGTGCAGTACTTC.

V gene TRBV5-1 combines with J gene TRBJ1-2; D might be TRBD1 (6 bases). Looked up from germline, CDR1 is SGHRS and CDR2 is YFSETQ. The CDR3 runs 15 residues. V lost 0 bases, J lost 4 bases, and 13 bases lay in between. DNA of the CDR3: TGCGCCAGCAGCTTGGGCCGGGGGGCCGGCTATGGCTACACCTTC. Protein product: CASSLGRGAGYGYTF.

The chain links TRBV2 to TRBJ2-5, with D possibly matching TRBD2 (6 bases). CDR1 SNHLY and CDR2 FYNNEI come from the germline V gene. This CDR3 has 15 amino acids. V lost 2 bases, J lost 0 bases, and 10 bases lay in between. The CDR3 region has the DNA TGTGCCAGCAGTGAACTGGGGACTCACCAAGAGACCCAGTACTTC. Protein product: CASSELGTHQETQYF.

CDR3 residues: CASSYREANVLTF. For the CDR3, the DNA is TGTGCCAGCAGTTACAGGGAGGCCAACGTCCTGACTTTC. The chain links TRBV7-3 to TRBJ2-6; D perhaps matches TRBD1 (6 bases). Between the trimmed V and J ends, which lost 6 bases and 6 bases, there was a span of 9 bases. The CDR3 runs to 13 residues. CDR1 is SGHTA, CDR2 FQGTGA, per germline. The variable domain in full, with the rest retrieved from reference TRBV7-3 and TRBJ2-6, is GAGVSQTPSNKVTEKGKYVELRCDPISGHTALYWYRQSLGQGPEFLIYFQGTGAADDSGLPNDRFFAVRPEGSVSTLKIQRTERGDSAVYLCASSYREANVLTFGAGSRLTVL.

This chain joins TRBV7-6 and TRBJ2-1; 10 bases fit TRBD2. In germline, CDR1 is SGHVS, CDR2 FNYEAQ. The ends lost 5 bases at V and 12 bases at J; junction bases unmatched: 13. This CDR3 comprises 15 residues. CDR3 sequence: CASSLMAGTSDGQFF. The CDR3 DNA sequence: TGTGCCAGCAGCCTAATGGCCGGGACTAGCGATGGGCAGTTCTTC.

The V and J genes are TRBV6-1 and TRBJ2-7; possibly TRBD2 for D (6 bases). The germline V gene encodes CDR1 MNHNS and CDR2 SASEGT. The CDR3 sequence is 13 residues long. V shed 0 bases and J shed 3 bases, with 6 bases lying between them. CDR3 residues: CASSEASGYEQYF. CDR3 in DNA: TGTGCCAGCAGTGAAGCTAGCGGCTACGAGCAGTACTTC.

The CDR3, as DNA: TGTGCCAGCAGCCAAAGCGGGAACAGATACAATGAGCAGTTCTTC. This gives the protein CASSQSGNRYNEQFF. The rearrangement uses TRBV7-9 and TRBJ2-1; 7 bases fit TRBD2. The CDR3 is 15 amino acids. CDR1 is SEHNR and CDR2 is FQNEAQ in the germline V gene (reference sequence). J lost 4 bases, V lost 5 bases, and 8 bases had no gene match.

The chain has TRBV6-1 and TRBJ1-6, with D possibly being TRBD1 (5 bases). Germline V CDR1 and CDR2: MNHNS, SASEGT. The CDR3 loop spans 15 amino acids. Between the trimmed V and J ends, which lost 3 bases and 9 bases, there was a span of 15 bases. CDR3 region: CASSDWLGVGSPLHF. DNA for the CDR3: TGTGCCAGCAGTGATTGGTTAGGGGTGGGTTCACCCCTCCACTTT.

The CDR3 reads CASRYNSGDAFF. CDR3 nucleotide sequence: TGTGCCAGCAGGTATAACAGTGGTGACGCTTTCTTT. The rearrangement links TRBV6-6 to TRBJ1-1; D uncertain. Trimming pared 6 bases from V and 11 bases from J, leaving 16 bases between. Germline-derived CDR1 and CDR2 are MNHNY and SVGAGI (reference sequence). The CDR3 runs to 12 residues.